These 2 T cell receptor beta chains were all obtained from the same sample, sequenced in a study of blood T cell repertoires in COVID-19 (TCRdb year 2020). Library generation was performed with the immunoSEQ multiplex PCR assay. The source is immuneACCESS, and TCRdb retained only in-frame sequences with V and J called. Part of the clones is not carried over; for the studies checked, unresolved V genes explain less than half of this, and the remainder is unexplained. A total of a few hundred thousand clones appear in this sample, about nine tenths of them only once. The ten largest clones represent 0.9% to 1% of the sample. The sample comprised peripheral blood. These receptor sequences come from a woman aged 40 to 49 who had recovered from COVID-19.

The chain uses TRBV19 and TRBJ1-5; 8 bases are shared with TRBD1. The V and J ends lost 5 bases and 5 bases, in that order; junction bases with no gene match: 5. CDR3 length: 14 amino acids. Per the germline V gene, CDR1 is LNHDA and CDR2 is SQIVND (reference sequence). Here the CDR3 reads CASSEQGGDQPQHF. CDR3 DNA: TGTGCCAGTAGTGAACAGGGGGGAGATCAGCCCCAGCATTTT.

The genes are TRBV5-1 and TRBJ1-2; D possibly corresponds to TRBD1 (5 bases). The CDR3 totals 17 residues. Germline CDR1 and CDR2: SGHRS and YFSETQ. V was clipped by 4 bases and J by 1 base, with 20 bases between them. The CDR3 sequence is CASSPEVGQMFNYGYTF. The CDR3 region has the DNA TGCGCCAGCAGCCCTGAGGTGGGGCAGATGTTTAACTATGGCTACACCTTC. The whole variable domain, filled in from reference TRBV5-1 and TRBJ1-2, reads KAGVTQTPRYLIKTRGQQVTLSCSPISGHRSVSWYQQTPGQGLQFLFEYFSETQRNKGNFPGRFSGRQFSNSRSEMNVSTLELGDSALYLCASSPEVGQMFNYGYTFGSGTRLTVV.